This entry features one TCR beta chain sequence. Its antigen is still unknown. This sample is part of a study of Ad26.COV2.S vaccination and SARS-CoV-2 variants. Study results and limitations: Spike-specific TCR breadth in vaccine recipients exceeded that seen in placebo recipients. Substantial breadth was reported for post-vaccination spike-specific CD8+ and CD4+ T cells. Recipients of either vaccine or placebo displayed similar breadth of non-spike TCRs. Total responses of T cells may have been underestimated by the analyses of TCR breadth and depth.

Clones were sequenced by immunoSEQ multiplex PCR, and TCRdb holds only the in-frame ones, with some missing. The sample carries roughly 100,000 clones, less than 85% recorded once. The germline V gene encodes CDR1 SNHLY and CDR2 FYNNEI. The CDR3 sequence is 12 residues long. V lost 6 bases, J lost 5 bases, and 8 bases lay in between. The chain uses TRBV2 and TRBJ2-1, with D possibly TRBD2 on 5 matching bases. This sample comprised peripheral blood, obtained after recovery from COVID-19. This TCR was sampled from a human donor who had recovered from COVID-19. The CDR3 sequence is CASRGLDNEQFF. The CDR3 bases are TGTGCCAGCAGAGGACTGGACAATGAGCAGTTCTTC.